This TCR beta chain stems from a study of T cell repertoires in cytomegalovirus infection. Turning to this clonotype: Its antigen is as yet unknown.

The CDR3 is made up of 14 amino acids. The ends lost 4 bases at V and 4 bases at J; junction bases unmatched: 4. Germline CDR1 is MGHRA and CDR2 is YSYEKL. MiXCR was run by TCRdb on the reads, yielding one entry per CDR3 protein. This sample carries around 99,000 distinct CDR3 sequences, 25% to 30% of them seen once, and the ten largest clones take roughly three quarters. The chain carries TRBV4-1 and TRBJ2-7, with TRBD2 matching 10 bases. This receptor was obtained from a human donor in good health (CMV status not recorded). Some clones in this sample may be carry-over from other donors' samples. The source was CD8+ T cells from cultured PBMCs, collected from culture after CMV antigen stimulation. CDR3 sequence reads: CASSLRAGGYEQYF. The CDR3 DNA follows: TGCGCCAGCAGCCTGCGAGCGGGGGGGTACGAGCAGTACTTC.